Detailed here is one T cell receptor beta chain. Its cognate antigen is unknown. The data were obtained in a study of cytomegalovirus exposure and HLA in healthy donors. Overall study findings and caveats: Data from an earlier analysis indicated that most TCR beta V segments were productive either about 90% or about 30% of the time. The Asian-associated ancestry cluster reportedly had fewer N-insertions than the roughly 670-donor mean in a later analysis.

All donors participated as healthy donors of bone marrow. This PCR relied on a set of 60 Vbeta primers and 13 Jbeta primers. Profiling relied on immunoSEQ multiplex PCR, and the TCRdb table lists in-frame clones only, not all of them. The sample shows 150,000 to 200,000 clones, approximately 81% of them seen only once. What was sequenced was PBMCs. This clonotype originated in a boy aged 10-17 years in good health and CMV-seronegative.

CDR3 DNA sequence: TGTGCCAGCAGCCCCAGCGGACTTTCGAACACTGAAGCTTTCTTT. It is translated as CASSPSGLSNTEAFF. V and J are TRBV7-9 and TRBJ1-1; no firm D call. Germline assignment: CDR1 SEHNR and CDR2 FQNEAQ (reference sequence). The CDR3 runs 15 residues. The V end lost 5 bases, the J end lost 1 base, and 14 bases lay between the germline ends. Full variable domain (remainder filled in from reference TRBV7-9 and TRBJ1-1): DTGVSQNPRHKITKRGQNVTFRCDPISEHNRLYWYRQTLGQGPEFLTYFQNEAQLEKSRLLSDRFSAERPKGSFSTLEIQRTEQGDSAMYLCASSPSGLSNTEAFFGQGTRLTVV.